This T cell receptor (beta chain) was recovered during a study of CD8 T cells in Susac syndrome. An input of roughly 0.5 to 1 ug of RNA was subjected to reverse transcription using random hexamers. Each CDR3 protein is one row after TCRdb ran MiXCR on the immunoSEQ multiplex PCR reads. This table has some 120,000 distinct CDR3 sequences, about nine tenths appearing once. Trimming took off 4 bases at V and 3 bases at J, with 9 bases between the two ends. There are 12 residues in the CDR3. Germline V gene lookup returns CDR1 DFQATT and CDR2 SNEGSKA (reference sequence). The sequence was obtained from a human donor in good health. Sequenced input: CD4+ T cells from PBMCs. The V and J genes are TRBV20-1 and TRBJ2-5; D not resolved. CDR3 amino acids: CSATDREETQYF. The CDR3 DNA follows: TGCAGTGCTACGGATCGGGAAGAGACCCAGTACTTC.